This T cell receptor (beta chain) is drawn from a study of T-cell reconstitution after alpha-beta-depleted transplantation in children. Trimming removed 0 bases at V and 5 bases at J, with 8 bases between. The CDR3 is made up of 13 amino acids. CDR1 and CDR2 (germline): SGHRS, YFSETQ. Preparation of the TCRbeta library involved a method that used unique molecular identifiers. TCRdb re-analysed the PCR reads in MiXCR, keeping a single row per CDR3 protein. The sample has some 220,000 distinct CDR3 sequences, roughly 9% seen once. The sequence derives from a human donor who donated a stem cell graft to a child with acute lymphoblastic leukemia. Sample: PBMCs from the stem cell graft donor, taken from the stem cell graft. The rearrangement uses TRBV5-1 and TRBJ1-1; D gene ambiguous. This CDR3 is CASSLAHETEAFF. The CDR3 bases are TGCGCCAGCAGCTTGGCACATGAAACTGAAGCTTTCTTT.